These 21 T cell receptor beta chains came from one sample sequenced in a study of blood T cells in healthy people across ages. It was with a sample-barcoded 5' primer and a J-beta primer mix that a second PCR of roughly 6 to 12 cycles was run. MiXCR, run by TCRdb on the 5' RACE reads, gives a single entry per CDR3 protein. The sample yields about 670,000 distinct CDR3 sequences, about 43% seen once. The sample consisted of blood. Source of these receptors: a man older than 75 in good health.

V usage is TRBV21-1 and J usage is TRBJ1-5. TRBV21-1 is deemed a pseudogene. The CDR3 totals 14 residues. Written as DNA, the CDR3 is TGTGCCAGCAGCGAAGGGGGTTGTGATCAGCCCCAGCATTTT. This gives the protein CASSEGGCDQPQHF.

The rearrangement joins TRBV12-3 or TRBV12-4 to TRBJ1-4, with a possible D match to TRBD1 (6 bases). V lost 3 bases, J lost 3 bases, and 14 bases lay in between. CDR3 length equals 16 residues. The CDR3 nucleotides are TGTGCCAGCAGTTTGACTCGCGGGGGCCCTAATGAAAAACTGTTTTTT. Translation: CASSLTRGGPNEKLFF.

To note about this clonotype: A read error may be the cause here, since a much bigger clone is one base away. This rearrangement joins TRBV5-1 to TRBJ2-4; 7 nucleotides align to TRBD2. The J call may be mistaken, given a closer DNA end match to TRBJ2-7. Germline-derived CDR1 and CDR2 are SGHRS and YFSETQ. CDR3 length: 14 residues. The CDR3 protein is CASSVGGVAYEQYF. DNA of the CDR3: TGCGCCAGCAGCGTGGGAGGGGTCGCCTACGAGCAGTACTTC.

The chain joins TRBV4-3 to TRBJ2-5; no firm D call. Judging by the DNA end, TRBJ2-7 fits better; the J call may be wrong. CDR3 size: 15 residues. The germline V gene has CDR1 LGHNA and CDR2 YSLEER. CDR3 nucleotide sequence: TGCGCCAGCAGCCAGGATCCTAGTGCAGCTTTCGAGCAGTACTTC. It translates to CASSQDPSAAFEQYF.

J is TRBJ2-4 and V is TRBV30; D is possibly TRBD1 (5 bases). Gene TRBJ2-7 matches the end of the DNA better, so the J call may be wrong. The CDR3 contains 15 residues. Germline CDR1 is GTSNPN and CDR2 is SVGIG (reference sequence). The CDR3 loop reads CAWNNQGGGIYEQYF. The CDR3 DNA reads as TGTGCCTGGAACAACCAGGGTGGTGGAATATACGAGCAGTACTTC.

The chain uses TRBV5-1 and TRBJ2-1, with TRBD1 identical over 11 bases. Per germline, CDR1 SGHRS and CDR2 YFSETQ. The CDR3 length is 17 residues. V trimming: 3 bases; J trimming: 6 bases; junction bases outside the gene matches: 11. CDR3 in DNA: TGCGCCAGCAGCTCGAACCTCGGGACAGGGGGGGCCAATGAGCAGTTCTTC. It translates to CASSSNLGTGGANEQFF.

The J gene is TRBJ2-3, the V gene TRBV5-1; possibly TRBD1 for D (5 bases). Germline V gene lookup returns CDR1 SGHRS and CDR2 YFSETQ. This CDR3 region has 14 residues. V was shortened by 4 bases and J by 5 bases, with 14 bases between the two germline ends. The CDR3 sequence: CASSPGQGQDTQYF. The CDR3 DNA reads TGCGCCAGCAGCCCTGGGCAGGGTCAAGATACGCAGTATTTT.

This clonotype was recorded only once. The genes are TRBV7-9 and TRBJ2-1; 9 bases align to TRBD2. Germline-derived CDR1 and CDR2 are SEHNR and FQNEAQ (reference sequence). This CDR3 spans 17 amino acids. V gave up 5 bases and J gave up 7 bases; unmatched junction bases: 15. CDR3 residues: CASSLHPREGQGNEQFF. The CDR3 DNA is TGTGCCAGCAGCCTCCACCCGCGGGAGGGGCAGGGGAATGAGCAGTTCTTC.

The CDR3 is CASSLLPDPKDYEQYF. CDR3 nucleotide sequence: TGCGCCAGCAGCTTGCTACCGGACCCTAAGGACTACGAGCAGTACTTC. The chain has TRBV5-1 and TRBJ2-7; D uncertain. Trimming cost V 1 base and J 3 bases, with 17 bases left between them. The CDR3 runs to 16 residues. Germline CDR1 SGHRS, CDR2 YFSETQ. The whole variable domain, remainder taken from reference TRBV5-1 and TRBJ2-7, is KAGVTQTPRYLIKTRGQQVTLSCSPISGHRSVSWYQQTPGQGLQFLFEYFSETQRNKGNFPGRFSGRQFSNSRSEMNVSTLELGDSALYLCASSLLPDPKDYEQYFGPGTRLTVT.

The rearrangement uses TRBV15 and TRBJ1-2; tentative D call: TRBD1 (5 bases). Per germline, CDR1 LNHNV and CDR2 YYDKDF (reference sequence). This CDR3 spans 17 amino acids. V was shortened by 0 bases and J by 4 bases, with 18 bases between the two germline ends. Written as DNA, the CDR3 is TGTGCCACCAGCAGAGATCTTACGACAGAGACCGTCTATGGCTACACCTTC. It is translated as CATSRDLTTETVYGYTF.

In this sample, this clonotype turned up once. The genes are TRBV14 and TRBJ2-1; D is possibly TRBD1 (5 bases). The better agreement between TRBJ2-7 and the DNA end casts doubt on the J call. The CDR3 is made up of 14 amino acids. The germline V gene encodes CDR1 SGHDN and CDR2 FVKESK. CDR3 sequence: CASSPWGSYNEQYF. The CDR3 nucleotides are TGTGCCAGCAGCCCTTGGGGCTCCTACAATGAGCAGTACTTC.

This clonotype was picked up a small number of times. The chain has TRBV9 and TRBJ1-4, with D possibly matching TRBD1 (5 bases). Per the germline V gene, CDR1 is SGDLS and CDR2 is YYNGEE. V was shortened by 0 bases and J by 3 bases, with 9 bases between the two germline ends. The CDR3 spans 15 residues. The CDR3 DNA follows: TGTGCCAGCAGCGTAGGGGGCTCAGCTAATGAAAAACTGTTTTTT. Its translation: CASSVGGSANEKLFF.

The chain uses TRBV20-1 and TRBJ2-2; 8 bases fit TRBD1. The germline V gene has CDR1 DFQATT and CDR2 SNEGSKA (reference sequence). This CDR3 has 16 amino acids. V dropped 3 bases and J dropped 6; count of bases not matched to a gene: 12. CDR3 sequence: CSARELQGEGAGELFF. The CDR3 coding sequence is TGCAGTGCTAGGGAATTACAGGGGGAAGGGGCCGGGGAGCTGTTTTTT.

The genes are TRBV7-2 and TRBJ2-4, with D unresolved. Germline CDR1 SGHTA, CDR2 FQGNSA. CDR3 length: 11 amino acids. V lost 7 bases to trimming and J lost 8 bases, with 9 bases between them. CDR3 sequence reads: CASTLQDIQYF. Written as DNA, the CDR3 is TGTGCCAGCACCCTTCAGGACATTCAGTACTTC.

This clonotype appeared many times. The chain combines TRBV20-1 with TRBJ2-7; tentative D call: TRBD2 (6 bases). Per germline, CDR1 DFQATT and CDR2 SNEGSKA (reference sequence). The V end lost 5 bases, the J end lost 2 bases, and 16 bases lay between the germline ends. The CDR3 totals 14 residues. The CDR3 loop is CSAEMGGETYEQYF. CDR3 bases: TGCAGTGCTGAGATGGGGGGTGAAACCTACGAGCAGTACTTC.

The chain carries TRBV7-9 and TRBJ1-2; 7 nucleotides match TRBD1. From germline, CDR1 is SEHNR and CDR2 FQNEAQ (reference sequence). Trimming cost V 1 base and J 4 bases; bases outside gene matches: 9. This CDR3 is 16 amino acids long. In nucleotides, the CDR3 is TGTGCCAGCAGCTTAGAGGGGGCTACAGCGATCTATGGCTACACCTTC. Protein: CASSLEGATAIYGYTF.

The chain uses TRBV27 and TRBJ2-7, with D unresolved. The V gene's germline CDR1 is MNHEY and CDR2 SMNVEV (reference sequence). Between the trimmed V and J ends, which lost 3 bases and 7 bases, there was a span of 19 bases. CDR3 length: 15 residues. The CDR3 DNA reads as TGTGCCAGCAGTTTTTCCGGAAATTCCTACAATGAGCAGTACTTC. This sequence encodes CASSFSGNSYNEQYF.

This clonotype has only a few counts. The chain recombines TRBV11-3 with TRBJ2-2; the match to TRBD2 covers 7 bases. This CDR3 region has 17 residues. CDR1 SGHNT and CDR2 YENEEA come from the germline V gene. The V segment lost 2 bases and the J segment 5 bases; nucleotides outside the gene matches: 11. CDR3 coding DNA: TGTGCCAGCAGCTTAACCATCGGACTAGTATGGACCGGGGAGCTGTTTTTT. It specifies CASSLTIGLVWTGELFF.

The J gene is TRBJ2-3, the V gene TRBV20-1, with a weak D call TRBD2 (5 bases). Germline V lookup: CDR1 DFQATT, CDR2 SNEGSKA (reference sequence). This CDR3 is 12 amino acids long. CDR3 sequence: CSAGLVTDTQYF. The CDR3 bases are TGCAGCGCGGGTCTGGTGACAGATACGCAGTATTTT.

J is TRBJ2-1 and V is TRBV12-3 or TRBV12-4; 7 nucleotides agree with TRBD1. The CDR3 contains 14 residues. After removal of 7 bases from V and 5 bases from J, the junction contained 8 bases not matched to a gene. CDR3 nucleotides: TGTGCCAGCACCCTGACAGGGACACACAATGAGCAGTTCTTC. It specifies CASTLTGTHNEQFF.

Only one count was recorded for this clonotype. The rearrangement links TRBV7-2 to TRBJ1-5; D may be TRBD1 (5 bases). The CDR3 has 15 residues. Germline lookup yields CDR1 SGHTA and CDR2 FQGNSA. V shed 2 bases and J shed 4 bases, with 12 bases lying between them. The CDR3: CASSLWGERNQPQHF. CDR3 nucleotides: TGTGCCAGCAGCTTATGGGGGGAAAGGAATCAGCCCCAGCATTTT.